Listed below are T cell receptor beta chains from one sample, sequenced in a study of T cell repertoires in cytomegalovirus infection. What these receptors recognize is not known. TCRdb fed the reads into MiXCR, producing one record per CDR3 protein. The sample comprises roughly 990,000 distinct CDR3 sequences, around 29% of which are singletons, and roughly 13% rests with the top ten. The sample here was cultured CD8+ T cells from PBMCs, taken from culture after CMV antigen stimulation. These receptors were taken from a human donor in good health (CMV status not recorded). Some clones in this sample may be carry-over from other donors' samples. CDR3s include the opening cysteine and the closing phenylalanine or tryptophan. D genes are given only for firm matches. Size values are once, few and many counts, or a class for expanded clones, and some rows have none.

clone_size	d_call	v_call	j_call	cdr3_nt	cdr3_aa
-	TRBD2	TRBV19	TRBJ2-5	TGTGCCAGTAGTCCCCGGTCTAGCGGAGAGCTAGAGACCCAGTACTTC	CASSPRSSGELETQYF
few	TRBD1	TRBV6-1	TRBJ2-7	TGTGCCAGCAGTGAAGGGACAGGGGGCCCCGAGCAGTACTTC	CASSEGTGGPEQYF
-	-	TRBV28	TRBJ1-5	TGTGCCAGCAGTTTACTACTGAGCGACAGGTACAGCAATCAGCCCCAGCATTTT	CASSLLLSDRYSNQPQHF
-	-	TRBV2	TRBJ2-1	TGTGCCAGCATGTTGGGAGAGCAGTTCTTC	CASMLGEQFF
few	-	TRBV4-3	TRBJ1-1	TGCGCCAGCAGCCAAGACGGAGCAGGGCGGACTGAAGCTTTCTTT	CASSQDGAGRTEAFF
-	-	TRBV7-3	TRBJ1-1	TGTGCCAGCAGCTCCTCGGAAGGGGGGAACACTGAAGCTTTCTTT	CASSSSEGGNTEAFF
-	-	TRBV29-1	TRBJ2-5	TGCAGCGGGGTGGGGGGCGAGCGAGAGACCCAGTACTTC	CSGVGGERETQYF
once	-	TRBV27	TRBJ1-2	TGTGCCAGCAGTTCACACGGCGAAAACTATGGCTACACCTTC	CASSSHGENYGYTF
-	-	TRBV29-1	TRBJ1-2	TGCAGCGTTGAAGAAAGCGGCTATGGCTACACCTTC	CSVEESGYGYTF
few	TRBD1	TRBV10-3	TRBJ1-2	TGTGCCATCAGTGAGTCCCCGGACAGGGCCAACTATGGCTACACCTTC	CAISESPDRANYGYTF
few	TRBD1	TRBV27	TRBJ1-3	TGTGCCAGCAGCAGAAGAGCAGGGGGAGGTAATGGAAACACCATATATTTT	CASSRRAGGGNGNTIYF
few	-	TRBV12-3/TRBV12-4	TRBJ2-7	TGTGCCAGCACCTCGGACCAAAACTCCTACGAGCAGTACTTC	CASTSDQNSYEQYF
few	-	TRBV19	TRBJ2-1	TGTGCCAGCAGCAAGAGCTCCTACAATGAGCAGTTCTTC	CASSKSSYNEQFF
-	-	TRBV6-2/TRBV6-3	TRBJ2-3	TGTGCCAGCAGTTACGGGGGTAGACCCGATACGCAGTATTTT	CASSYGGRPDTQYF
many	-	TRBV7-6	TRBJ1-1	TGTGCCAGCAGCAGCTTAGAGAACACTGAAGCTTTCTTT	CASSSLENTEAFF
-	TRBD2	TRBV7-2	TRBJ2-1	TGTGCCAGCAACCCCTCAAGCGGGGGTCAGGATACGAATGAGCAGTTCTTC	CASNPSSGGQDTNEQFF
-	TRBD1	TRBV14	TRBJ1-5	TGTGCCAGCAGCGGGTCGGACAGGGGACCCCAGCCCCAGCATTTT	CASSGSDRGPQPQHF